The rows below give T cell receptor beta chains drawn from one sample of a study of cytomegalovirus exposure and HLA in healthy donors. Here immunoSEQ multiplex PCR was the method, and the copy in TCRdb shows in-frame clones only, minus some. Found here are around 80,000 clones, 78% of them singletons; the top ten hold over 4.5%. Input material: PBMCs. The origin of the receptors is a man aged 18-30 years in good health and CMV-seropositive. CDR3s include the opening cysteine and the closing phenylalanine or tryptophan. A D gene is named only where the DNA matches it firmly. Rows may omit the clone size; those that give it use once, few, many or a size class.

cdr3_nt cdr3_aa j_call d_call v_call clone_size
TGTGCCATCAGTGAGATCCCTAGCGGGAGGATTGGTGAGCAGTTCTTC CAISEIPSGRIGEQFF TRBJ2-1 TRBD2 TRBV10-3 NA
TGTGCCAGTAGCTCCAGGGGGCTGGACTATGGCTACACCTTC CASSSRGLDYGYTF TRBJ1-2 TRBD1 TRBV2 few
TGCGCCAGCAGCCAAACCGGGACAGGCCTCAACGAGCAGTACTTC CASSQTGTGLNEQYF TRBJ2-7 TRBD1 TRBV4-1 NA
TGTGCCAGCAGCGAGACAGGGTCAGTACAGCCCCAGCATTTT CASSETGSVQPQHF TRBJ1-5 TRBD1 TRBV6-4 few
TGTGCCCGCGCAGGTGGATCCATTTACAATGAGCAGTTCTTC CARAGGSIYNEQFF TRBJ2-1 NA TRBV2 NA
TGTGCCAGCAGCCAAAAGGCCCGCCGGGAGTGGTGGGCCAAAAACATTCAGTACTTC CASSQKARREWWAKNIQYF TRBJ2-4 NA TRBV14 few
TGTGCCAGCAGTTTGGACGGACTGCGGCCCCAGCATTTT CASSLDGLRPQHF TRBJ1-5 NA TRBV6-5 few
TGTGCCAGCAGCCATGAAGGGACAGGGGGCATCAGAGCTAATGAAAAACTGTTTTTT CASSHEGTGGIRANEKLFF TRBJ1-4 TRBD1 TRBV4-2 NA
TGTGCCAGCAGCTTGGGTGGGGCGAACACTGAAGCTTTCTTT CASSLGGANTEAFF TRBJ1-1 NA TRBV5-4 few
TGCGCCAGCAGCCAAGAAACACAATTCTACGAGCAGTACTTC CASSQETQFYEQYF TRBJ2-7 NA TRBV4-1 NA
TGCGCCAGCAGCCGCGGGATGAGTTCTGGAAACACCATATATTTT CASSRGMSSGNTIYF TRBJ1-3 NA TRBV5-1 few
TGTGCCAGCAGCTTAACTCAAACCTACGAGCAGTACTTC CASSLTQTYEQYF TRBJ2-7 NA TRBV13 NA
TGTGCCATCAAGGGGACAGGGGGCGAGGGTGGCTACACCTTC CAIKGTGGEGGYTF TRBJ1-2 TRBD1 TRBV10-3 NA
TGTGCCAGTAGTATCCATAGCGGGAGCTCCTACAATGAGCAGTTCTTC CASSIHSGSSYNEQFF TRBJ2-1 TRBD2 TRBV19 few
TGTGCCAGCCGATCAGGGGTCCATCAGCCCCAGCATTTT CASRSGVHQPQHF TRBJ1-5 NA TRBV6-5 NA
TGCAGCGTTGAAGTCGCTGAAGCTTTCTTT CSVEVAEAFF TRBJ1-1 NA TRBV29-1 NA
TGTGCCGGAGGGACAGGGATCTACGAGCAGTACTTC CAGGTGIYEQYF TRBJ2-7 TRBD1 TRBV2 NA
TGCAGCGTTCCCGGGAGGGCTAATGAAAAACTGTTTTTT CSVPGRANEKLFF TRBJ1-4 NA TRBV29-1 NA
TGTGCCAGCTCTCTAGCGGGAGGGCAACAAGAGACCCAGTACTTC CASSLAGGQQETQYF TRBJ2-5 TRBD2 TRBV18 NA
TGTGCCAGCAGTACGGGCGGGACGGTGCAGTACTTC CASSTGGTVQYF TRBJ2-7 NA TRBV2 NA
TGTGCCAGCAGCTTTGGAGGACTCGGCTGGGATCAGCCCCAGCATTTT CASSFGGLGWDQPQHF TRBJ1-5 NA TRBV7-9 NA
TGTGCCAGCAGCCAAGTTGCAGACAATCTACAGCCCCAGCATTTT CASSQVADNLQPQHF TRBJ1-5 NA TRBV4-2 NA
TGCAGCGTTGTTGACCCCAGGGAGGGCTACAATGAGCAGTTCTTC CSVVDPREGYNEQFF TRBJ2-1 TRBD2 TRBV29-1 NA
TGCGCCAGCAGCCCACCGACTGCGACCAATGAGCAGTTCTTC CASSPPTATNEQFF TRBJ2-1 NA TRBV5-1 NA
TGTGCCAGCAGCTTGGCCGGGGGTCGCGAGCAGTACTTC CASSLAGGREQYF TRBJ2-7 NA TRBV5-6 NA
TGCGCCAGCAGCCGAACGGACAGAGCCTACGAGCAGTACTTC CASSRTDRAYEQYF TRBJ2-7 NA TRBV5-1 NA
TGTGCCAGCAAACAGGGAGTCTATGGCTACACCTTC CASKQGVYGYTF TRBJ1-2 NA TRBV4-2 NA
TGCAGCGTTCGACAGGGGTTAAGCACAGATACGCAGTATTTT CSVRQGLSTDTQYF TRBJ2-3 TRBD1 TRBV29-1 once
TGTGCCAGCAGTCCCCGGGGGAAAATGGATGGCTACACCTTC CASSPRGKMDGYTF TRBJ1-2 NA TRBV27 NA